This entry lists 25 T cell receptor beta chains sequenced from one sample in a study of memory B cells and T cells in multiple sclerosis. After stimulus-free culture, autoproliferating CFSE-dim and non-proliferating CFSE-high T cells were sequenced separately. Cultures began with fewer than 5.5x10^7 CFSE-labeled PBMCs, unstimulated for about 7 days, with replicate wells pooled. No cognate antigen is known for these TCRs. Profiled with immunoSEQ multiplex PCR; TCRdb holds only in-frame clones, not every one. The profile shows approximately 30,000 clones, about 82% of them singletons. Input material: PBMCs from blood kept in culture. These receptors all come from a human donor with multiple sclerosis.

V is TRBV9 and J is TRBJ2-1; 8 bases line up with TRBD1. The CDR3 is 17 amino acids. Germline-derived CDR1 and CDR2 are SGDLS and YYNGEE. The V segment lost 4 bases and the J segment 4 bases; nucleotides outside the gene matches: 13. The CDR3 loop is CASSPHMDRVVYNEQFF. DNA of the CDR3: TGTGCCAGCAGCCCTCATATGGACAGGGTGGTGTACAATGAGCAGTTCTTC.

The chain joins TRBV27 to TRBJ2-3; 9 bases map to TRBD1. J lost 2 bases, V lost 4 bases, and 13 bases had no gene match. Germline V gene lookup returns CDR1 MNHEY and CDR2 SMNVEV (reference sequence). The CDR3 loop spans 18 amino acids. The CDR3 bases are TGTGCCAGCAGTTCTGGAGGGACAGGGTGGAGGCACACAGATACGCAGTATTTT. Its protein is CASSSGGTGWRHTDTQYF.

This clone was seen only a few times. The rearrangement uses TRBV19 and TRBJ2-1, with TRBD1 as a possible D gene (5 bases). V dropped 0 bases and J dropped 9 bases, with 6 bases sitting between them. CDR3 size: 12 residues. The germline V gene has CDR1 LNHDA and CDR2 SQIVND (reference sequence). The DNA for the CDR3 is TGTGCCAGTAGTATAGACAGGGTTGAGCAGTTCTTC. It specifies CASSIDRVEQFF.

CDR3 region: CSGRADYGYTF. CDR3 nucleotides: TGCAGCGGTAGGGCCGACTATGGCTACACCTTC. The chain recombines TRBV29-1 with TRBJ1-2; D is ambiguous. The V end was cut by 7 bases, the J end by 3 bases, with 9 bases between. This CDR3 spans 11 amino acids. CDR1 SQVTM and CDR2 ANQGSEA come from the germline V gene.

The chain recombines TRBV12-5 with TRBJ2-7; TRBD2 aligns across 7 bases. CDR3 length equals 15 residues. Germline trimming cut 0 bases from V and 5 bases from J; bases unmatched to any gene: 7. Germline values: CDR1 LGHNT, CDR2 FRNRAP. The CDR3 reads CASGLVPGGRDEQYF. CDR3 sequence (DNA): TGTGCTAGTGGTTTGGTCCCGGGGGGTCGGGACGAGCAGTACTTC.

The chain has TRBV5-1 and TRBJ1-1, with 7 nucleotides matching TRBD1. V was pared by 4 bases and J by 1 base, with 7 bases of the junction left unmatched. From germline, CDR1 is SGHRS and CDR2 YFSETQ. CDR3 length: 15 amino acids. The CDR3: CASSLPGTANTEAFF. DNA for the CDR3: TGCGCCAGCAGCCTCCCAGGGACAGCGAACACTGAAGCTTTCTTT.

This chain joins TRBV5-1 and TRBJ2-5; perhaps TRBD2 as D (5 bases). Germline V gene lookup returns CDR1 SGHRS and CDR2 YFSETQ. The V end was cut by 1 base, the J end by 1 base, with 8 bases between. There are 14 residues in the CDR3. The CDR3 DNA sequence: TGCGCCAGCAGCTTGAGCGGAGCCCAAGAGACCCAGTACTTC. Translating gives CASSLSGAQETQYF.

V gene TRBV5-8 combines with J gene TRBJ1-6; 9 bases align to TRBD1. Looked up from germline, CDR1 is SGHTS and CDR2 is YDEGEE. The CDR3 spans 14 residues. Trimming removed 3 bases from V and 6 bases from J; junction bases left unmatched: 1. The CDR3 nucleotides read TGTGCCAGCAGCTCGACAGGGGGTAATTCACCCCTCCACTTT. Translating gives CASSSTGGNSPLHF. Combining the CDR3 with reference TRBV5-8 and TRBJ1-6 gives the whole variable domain EAGVTQSPTHLIKTRGQQATLRCSPISGHTSVYWYQQALGLGLQFLLWYDEGEERNRGNFPPRFSGRQFPNYSSELNVNALELEDSALYLCASSSTGGNSPLHFGNGTRLTVT.

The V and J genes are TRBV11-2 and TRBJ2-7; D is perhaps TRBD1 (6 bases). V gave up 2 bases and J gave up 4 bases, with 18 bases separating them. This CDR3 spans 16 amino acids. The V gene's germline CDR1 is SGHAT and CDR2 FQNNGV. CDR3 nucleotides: TGTGCCAGCAGCTTATATGCGACAGGCCTAGCATACGAGCAGTACTTC. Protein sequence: CASSLYATGLAYEQYF.

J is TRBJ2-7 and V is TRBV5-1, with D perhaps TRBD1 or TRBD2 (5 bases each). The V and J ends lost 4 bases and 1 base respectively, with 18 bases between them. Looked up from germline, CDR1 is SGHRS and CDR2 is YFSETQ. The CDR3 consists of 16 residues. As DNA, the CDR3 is TGCGCCAGCAGCGACTACTCAGGGACGGGATCCTACGAGCAGTACTTC. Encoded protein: CASSDYSGTGSYEQYF. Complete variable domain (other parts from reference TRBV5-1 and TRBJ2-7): KAGVTQTPRYLIKTRGQQVTLSCSPISGHRSVSWYQQTPGQGLQFLFEYFSETQRNKGNFPGRFSGRQFSNSRSEMNVSTLELGDSALYLCASSDYSGTGSYEQYFGPGTRLTVT.

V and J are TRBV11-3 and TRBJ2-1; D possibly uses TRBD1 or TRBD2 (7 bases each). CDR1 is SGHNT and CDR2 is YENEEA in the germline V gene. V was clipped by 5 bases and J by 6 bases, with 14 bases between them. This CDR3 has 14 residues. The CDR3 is CASSLQGEGNEQFF. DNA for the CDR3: TGTGCCAGCAGCCTCCAGGGGGAGGGCAATGAGCAGTTCTTC.

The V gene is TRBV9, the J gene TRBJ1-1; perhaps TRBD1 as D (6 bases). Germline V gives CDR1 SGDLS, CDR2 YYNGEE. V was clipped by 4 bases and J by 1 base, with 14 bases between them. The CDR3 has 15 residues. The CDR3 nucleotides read TGTGCCAGCAGCCCTTATACAGGGCGGAACACTGAAGCTTTCTTT. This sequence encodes CASSPYTGRNTEAFF.

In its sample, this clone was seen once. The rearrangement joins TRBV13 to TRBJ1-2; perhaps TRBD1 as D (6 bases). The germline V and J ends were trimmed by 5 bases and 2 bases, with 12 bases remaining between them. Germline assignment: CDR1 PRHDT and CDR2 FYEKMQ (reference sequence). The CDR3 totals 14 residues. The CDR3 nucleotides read TGTGCCAGCAGCACAGGGCGCGGAAACTATGGCTACACCTTC. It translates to CASSTGRGNYGYTF.

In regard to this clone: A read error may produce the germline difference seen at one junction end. The CDR3 DNA is TGCGCCAGCAGCCCGCGGGAGGGCTCCTTCAATGAGCAGTTCTTC. Translation gives CASSPREGSFNEQFF. The V gene is TRBV4-1, the J gene TRBJ2-1; 9 positions agree with TRBD2. The CDR3 is made up of 15 amino acids. Germline lookup yields CDR1 MGHRA and CDR2 YSYEKL.

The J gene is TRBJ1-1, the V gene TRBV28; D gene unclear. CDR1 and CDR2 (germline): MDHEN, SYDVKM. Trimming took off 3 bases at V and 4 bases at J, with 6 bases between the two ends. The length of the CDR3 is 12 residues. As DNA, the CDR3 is TGTGCCAGCAGTTTGAGGGTCACTGAAGCTTTCTTT. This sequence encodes CASSLRVTEAFF.

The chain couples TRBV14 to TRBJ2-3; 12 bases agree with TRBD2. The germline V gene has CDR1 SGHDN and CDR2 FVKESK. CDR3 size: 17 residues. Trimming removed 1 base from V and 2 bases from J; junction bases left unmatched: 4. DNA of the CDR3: TGTGCCAGCAGCCAAGGATGGACTAGCGGGATCACAGATACGCAGTATTTT. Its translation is CASSQGWTSGITDTQYF.

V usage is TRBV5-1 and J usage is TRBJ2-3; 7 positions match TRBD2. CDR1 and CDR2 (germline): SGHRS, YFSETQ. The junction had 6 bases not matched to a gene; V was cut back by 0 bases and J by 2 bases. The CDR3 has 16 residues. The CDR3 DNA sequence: TGCGCCAGCAGCTTGGCGGCTAGCGGATACACAGATACGCAGTATTTT. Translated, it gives CASSLAASGYTDTQYF.

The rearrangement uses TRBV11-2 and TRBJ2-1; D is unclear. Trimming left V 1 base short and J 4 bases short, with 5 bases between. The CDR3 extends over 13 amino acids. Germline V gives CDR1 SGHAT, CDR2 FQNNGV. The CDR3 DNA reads TGTGCCAGCAGCTTAGGGCTGTACAATGAGCAGTTCTTC. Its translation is CASSLGLYNEQFF.

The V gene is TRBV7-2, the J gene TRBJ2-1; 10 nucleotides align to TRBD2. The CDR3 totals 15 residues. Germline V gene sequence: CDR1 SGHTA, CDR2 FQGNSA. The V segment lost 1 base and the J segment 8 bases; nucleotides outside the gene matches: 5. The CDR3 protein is CASSLVASGGHEQFF. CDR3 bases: TGTGCCAGCAGCTTAGTGGCTAGCGGGGGCCATGAGCAGTTCTTC.

The CDR3 spells CASSQKLAGGISSYNEQFF. CDR3 DNA: TGTGCCAGCAGCCAAAAACTAGCGGGAGGTATTAGCTCCTACAATGAGCAGTTCTTC. V gene TRBV4-2 combines with J gene TRBJ2-1; the match to TRBD2 covers 12 bases. The length of the CDR3 is 19 residues. In germline, CDR1 is LGHNA, CDR2 YNFKEQ. Trimming took 2 bases from V and 0 from J; bases not matched to a gene: 8.

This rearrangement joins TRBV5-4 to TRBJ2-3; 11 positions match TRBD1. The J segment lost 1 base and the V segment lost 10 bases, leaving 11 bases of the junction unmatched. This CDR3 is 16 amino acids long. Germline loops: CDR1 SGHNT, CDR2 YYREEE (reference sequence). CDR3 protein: CAVRKDRGLGTDTQYF. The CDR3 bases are TGTGCCGTCAGAAAGGACAGGGGGCTTGGCACAGATACGCAGTATTTT. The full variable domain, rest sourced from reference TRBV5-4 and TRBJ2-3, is ETGVTQSPTHLIKTRGQQVTLRCSSQSGHNTVSWYQQALGQGPQFIFQYYREEENGRGNFPPRFSGLQFPNYSSELNVNALELDDSALYLCAVRKDRGLGTDTQYFGPGTRLTVL.

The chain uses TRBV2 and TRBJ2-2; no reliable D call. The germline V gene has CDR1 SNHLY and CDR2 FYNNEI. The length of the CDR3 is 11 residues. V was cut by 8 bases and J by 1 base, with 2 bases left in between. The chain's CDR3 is CASENTGELFF. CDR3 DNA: TGTGCCAGCGAGAACACCGGGGAGCTGTTTTTT.

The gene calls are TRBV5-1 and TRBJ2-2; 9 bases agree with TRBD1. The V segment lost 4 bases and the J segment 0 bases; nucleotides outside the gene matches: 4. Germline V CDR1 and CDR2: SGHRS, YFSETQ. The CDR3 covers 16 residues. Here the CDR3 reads CASSPGQGANTGELFF. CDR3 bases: TGCGCCAGCAGCCCGGGACAGGGCGCGAACACCGGGGAGCTGTTTTTT.

As DNA, the CDR3 is TGTGCCAGCAGCTCGGGACCGAAAGAGACCCAGTACTTC. Translated, it gives CASSSGPKETQYF. The chain couples TRBV7-2 to TRBJ2-5; TRBD1 or TRBD2 may be the D gene (5 bases each). Trimming pared 4 bases from V and 3 bases from J, leaving 9 bases between. The germline V gene has CDR1 SGHTA and CDR2 FQGNSA. The CDR3 has 13 residues.

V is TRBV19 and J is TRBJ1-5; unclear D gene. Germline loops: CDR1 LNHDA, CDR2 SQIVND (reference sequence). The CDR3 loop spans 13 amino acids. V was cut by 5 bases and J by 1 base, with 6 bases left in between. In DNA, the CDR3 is TGTGCCAGTAGTCGGCAGAGCAATCAGCCCCAGCATTTT. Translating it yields CASSRQSNQPQHF.